This T cell receptor beta chain was sequenced for a study of CD8 T cells in ankylosing spondylitis. This clonotype was recorded at least ten times. What it recognizes is unknown. Using quantitative 5'-RACE with molecular barcodes, the authors made TCR beta libraries. Via MiXCR, TCRdb re-called the 5' RACE reads, giving one row per CDR3 protein. The table has around 120,000 distinct CDR3 sequences, 9.3% seen once. The CDR3 extends over 14 amino acids. Losses at the gene ends were 4 bases for V and 7 bases for J; bases not matched to a gene: 8. Germline V gives CDR1 SGHRS, CDR2 YFSETQ. Notes on the study in general: Within matched ankylosing spondylitis synovial fluid, disease-linked clones were reportedly significantly enriched.

What was sequenced was blood, either unsorted or a sorted T cell fraction (not recorded which). The sequence came from a male donor with ankylosing spondylitis or in good health (not recorded which). The J gene is TRBJ2-1, the V gene TRBV5-1; 7 bases are a match to TRBD1. CDR3 DNA: TGCGCCAGCAGCGGGGCCAGGGGGTTGAATGAGCAGTTCTTC. Translated: CASSGARGLNEQFF.